This entry features one T cell receptor beta chain sequence. Its antigen remains unidentified. The input lacks base qualities; no much larger clone sits a single base away. The sample comes from a study of blood T cell repertoires in COVID-19 (dated by TCRdb to 2020 to 2021). Broadly, across the study: Collaborator samples came from the United States, Italy and Spain and covered acute and convalescent phases of COVID-19. A de-identified subject ID, COVID-19 status, age in years and sex were almost always included in the sample metadata. The dataset comprised deeply sampled blood TCRbeta repertoires from subjects exposed to, actively infected with, or recovered from COVID-19. Samples were obtained from the ongoing ImmuneRACE study (first 160 participants) and from roughly 1,300 subjects provided by 6 global collaborators. Where available, HLA class I and class II types were obtained from metadata supplied by the sample provider rather than from assay-based typing. The material from the prospective study consisted of cDNA or gDNA derived from T cells, B-cell-depleted T cells, or PBMCs. The repertoires were released in a freely available public database intended as a resource for research on the immune response to SARS-CoV-2. The paper as a whole reports these results and caveats: The quantity of clinical and demographic metadata differed by source and by participant and was supplied without curation.

TCRbeta CDR3 regions were amplified from genomic DNA using the immunoSEQ Assay, a bias-controlled multiplex PCR. On the study's bioinformatics: The number of nucleated cells in each sample was estimated by amplification of reference gene primers within the assay. To quantify the absolute abundance of each unique TCRbeta CDR3 rearrangement, sequence reads were collapsed and filtered. Productive Simpson clonality was computed per sample as the square root of Simpson's diversity index over productive rearrangements. Not all clones reach the TCRdb copy of this immuneACCESS table, which keeps in-frame sequences only. Checked studies attribute under half of the gap to unresolved V genes and leave the rest unexplained. That table is the source of V, J and clone size, and D and trimming were worked out from the DNA. The sample table holds over 30,000 clones, of which roughly 78% were seen once. The ten largest clones represent approximately 41% of the sample.

Whole blood was collected in K2EDTA tubes by collaborating institutions according to the institutions' own protocols. For TCRbeta analysis, collaborator samples were shipped as frozen whole blood, as isolated PBMCs, or as DNA extracted from either sample type. Material for sequencing was peripheral blood. The source is a man aged 80 or over with active or convalescent COVID-19.

The CDR3: CASSQVGEETQYF. The sequenced DNA is TGTGCCAGCAGCCAAGTGGGCGAGGAGACCCAGTACTTC. This sequence uses TRBV4-2 and TRBJ2-5; a confident D gene designation cannot be given. According to the germline V gene, CDR1 reads LGHNA and CDR2 reads YNFKEQ. The CDR3 runs 13 residues from the cysteine to the phenylalanine. Only the CDR3 part of the read is kept: 39 bases, read in frame from the first base. V gives up 1 base and J gives up 5 bases, and the segment between their germline ends measures 8 bases.